This T cell receptor (beta chain) was identified during a study of preoperative IRX-2 immunotherapy in early breast cancer. Here immunoSEQ multiplex PCR was the method, and the copy in TCRdb shows in-frame clones only, minus some. The sample contains about 43,000 clones, over 85% of which appear only once. As to treatment: preoperative locoregional IRX-2 cytokine immunotherapy. This phase Ib study tested locoregional IRX-2 cytokine immunotherapy given before surgery. Between the trimmed V and J ends, which lost 8 bases and 8 bases, there was a span of 21 bases. The germline V gene has CDR1 SSHAT and CDR2 FNYEAQ (reference sequence). The CDR3 totals 15 residues.

This sequence was found in a human donor with breast cancer. Sequencing was performed on tumor tissue, taken after IRX-2 immunotherapy. V usage is TRBV7-7 and J usage is TRBJ1-4, with D perhaps matching TRBD1 (5 bases). CDR3 amino acids: CASLWNGGRGEKLFF. The DNA of the CDR3 is TGTGCCAGCCTCTGGAATGGGGGAAGAGGGGAAAAACTGTTTTTT.